One sample yielded the 14 T cell receptor beta chains listed below, sequenced in a study of T cells in Graves' hyperthyroidism and ophthalmopathy. RNA transcripts provided the source from which TCR beta CDR3 regions were amplified. Initially, a first-round RT-PCR of the TCR CDR3 employed the HTBI primer set. TCRdb ran MiXCR on the multiplex PCR reads and lists one entry per CDR3 protein. The sample lists roughly 290,000 distinct CDR3 sequences, 10% to 15% occurring once. Sequencing was done on a sample of blood. The receptors here all came from a woman aged 30 to 39 with Graves' hyperthyroidism that later progressed to Graves' ophthalmopathy.

This clonotype has only a few counts. This chain connects TRBV10-3 to TRBJ1-3; D is uncertain. Trimming took 8 bases from V and 0 from J, leaving 17 bases between them. The CDR3 length is 16 residues. Germline V gene lookup returns CDR1 ENHRY and CDR2 SYGVKD. CDR3 in amino acids: CAISFSKGISGNTIYF. The CDR3 coding sequence is TGTGCCATCTCTTTCAGTAAGGGAATCTCTGGAAACACCATATATTTT.

In its sample, this clonotype was seen many times. The chain carries TRBV5-1 and TRBJ2-7; D might be TRBD1 (5 bases). The CDR3 extends over 15 amino acids. Germline V gene data show CDR1 as SGHRS and CDR2 as YFSETQ. Trimming pared 4 bases from V and 2 bases from J, leaving 16 bases between. The CDR3 DNA follows: TGCGCCAGCAGCCGTGACAGCCTTTTGCCCTACGAGCAGTACTTC. This codes for CASSRDSLLPYEQYF.

The sample holds a few counts of this clonotype. The chain recombines TRBV7-2 with TRBJ2-6, with D hard to call. In germline, CDR1 is SGHTA, CDR2 FQGNSA. V lost 3 bases to trimming and J lost 0 bases, with 6 bases between them. This CDR3 is built from 15 residues. The CDR3 nucleotides read TGTGCCAGCAGCTTCGAAAGCTCTGGGGCCAACGTCCTGACTTTC. It encodes CASSFESSGANVLTF.

This clonotype was recorded at least ten times. The rearrangement uses TRBV7-3 and TRBJ1-1, with D uncertain. Germline CDR1 SGHTA, CDR2 FQGTGA. The V end lost 5 bases, the J end lost 1 base, and 17 bases lay between the germline ends. This CDR3 region has 16 residues. The CDR3 region has the DNA TGTGCCAGCAGCCCAGGAGCGGTGGGAGGGAACACTGAAGCTTTCTTT. Translating gives CASSPGAVGGNTEAFF.

In its sample, this clonotype was seen many times. In DNA, the CDR3 is TGTGCCAGTAGCTTTAGCGGATACTCCTACAATGAGCAGTTCTTC. It yields the protein CASSFSGYSYNEQFF. J is TRBJ2-1 and V is TRBV19, with D possibly being TRBD2 (6 bases). V was cut by 6 bases and J by 0 bases, with 12 bases left in between. The CDR3 covers 15 residues. Germline loops: CDR1 LNHDA, CDR2 SQIVND (reference sequence).

This clonotype occurred many times. The chain has TRBV20-1 and TRBJ2-5; D is unclear. The CDR3 is made up of 12 amino acids. V lost 6 bases and J lost 2, with 10 bases in between. Germline V lookup: CDR1 DFQATT, CDR2 SNEGSKA (reference sequence). DNA of the CDR3: TGCAGTGCGCATCGGAATCAAGAGACCCAGTACTTC. Protein: CSAHRNQETQYF.

This clonotype has at least ten counts. The rearrangement joins TRBV7-2 to TRBJ2-1, with TRBD2 matching 11 bases. The CDR3 is made up of 17 amino acids. Germline V lookup: CDR1 SGHTA, CDR2 FQGNSA. V dropped 4 bases and J dropped 9; count of bases not matched to a gene: 14. CDR3 nucleotide sequence: TGTGCCAGCAGCTCCCGGAAGGTACTAGCGGGAGTTGGTGAGCAGTTCTTC. Protein: CASSSRKVLAGVGEQFF.

The sample holds a few counts of this clonotype. One end of the junction does not line up with germline, which may come from a read error. The chain links TRBV2 to TRBJ2-2, with D perhaps being TRBD1 or TRBD2 (6 bases each). CDR3 length equals 15 residues. Germline V gives CDR1 SNHLY, CDR2 FYNNEI. CDR3 protein: CASSKGGDGTGELSF. CDR3 bases: TGTGCCAGCAGTAAGGGGGGTGACGGCACCGGGGAGCTGTCTTTT.

This clonotype has a count of ten or more. This chain connects TRBV24-1 to TRBJ1-5; D ambiguous. V was clipped by 0 bases and J by 0 bases, with 11 bases between them. The CDR3 loop spans 17 amino acids. In germline, CDR1 is KGHDR, CDR2 SFDVKD. CDR3 in amino acids: CATSDLKEGNSNQPQHF. CDR3 DNA: TGTGCCACCAGTGATTTGAAGGAGGGAAATAGCAATCAGCCCCAGCATTTT.

The J gene is TRBJ2-3, the V gene TRBV28, with 8 positions matching TRBD1. This CDR3 is built from 14 residues. From germline, CDR1 is MDHEN and CDR2 SYDVKM. Trimming removed 5 bases from V and 4 bases from J; junction bases left unmatched: 5. The CDR3 nucleotides are TGTGCCAGCAGTCCCGAGGGACAGGCAGATACGCAGTATTTT. Encoded protein: CASSPEGQADTQYF.

There are a few counts of this clonotype. This rearrangement joins TRBV7-6 to TRBJ2-2, with D perhaps assigned TRBD1 or TRBD2 (5 bases each). V lost 1 base, J lost 5 bases, and 23 bases lay in between. Germline V gives CDR1 SGHVS, CDR2 FNYEAQ. The CDR3 runs to 19 residues. CDR3 sequence: CASSLDRNLLRGRTGELFF. In nucleotides, the CDR3 is TGTGCCAGCAGCTTAGATCGGAACCTTTTGAGGGGAAGGACCGGGGAGCTGTTTTTT.

This clonotype was detected many times. This sequence joins TRBV20-1 and TRBJ2-1; D is unresolved. Trimming shortened V by 4 bases and J by 10 bases, and 14 bases separated the two germline ends. The germline V gene has CDR1 DFQATT and CDR2 SNEGSKA (reference sequence). The CDR3 is 12 residues long. CDR3 in DNA: TGCAGTGCTATGATTTCCGGGTTAGAGCAGTTCTTC. Translation: CSAMISGLEQFF.

This chain connects TRBV4-2 to TRBJ2-7; 9 nucleotides line up with TRBD2. CDR3 length: 16 residues. The trim removed 0 bases at V and 2 bases at J, leaving 5 bases unmatched. Germline values: CDR1 LGHNA, CDR2 YNFKEQ. Here the CDR3 DNA reads TGTGCCAGCAGCCAAGATCCTAGCGGGGCAACCTACGAGCAGTACTTC. Amino acid sequence: CASSQDPSGATYEQYF.

Points on this clonotype: Lacking the conserved final phenylalanine or tryptophan, this CDR3 likely reflects a read error. J is TRBJ1-1 and V is TRBV6-1; D not resolved. This CDR3 has 13 residues. V dropped 7 bases and J dropped 0 bases, with 9 bases sitting between them. The germline CDR1 and CDR2 sequences are MNHNS and SASEGT. CDR3 in amino acids: CASNGVLNTEAFS. DNA of the CDR3: TGTGCCAGCAACGGGGTATTGAACACTGAAGCTTTCTCT.